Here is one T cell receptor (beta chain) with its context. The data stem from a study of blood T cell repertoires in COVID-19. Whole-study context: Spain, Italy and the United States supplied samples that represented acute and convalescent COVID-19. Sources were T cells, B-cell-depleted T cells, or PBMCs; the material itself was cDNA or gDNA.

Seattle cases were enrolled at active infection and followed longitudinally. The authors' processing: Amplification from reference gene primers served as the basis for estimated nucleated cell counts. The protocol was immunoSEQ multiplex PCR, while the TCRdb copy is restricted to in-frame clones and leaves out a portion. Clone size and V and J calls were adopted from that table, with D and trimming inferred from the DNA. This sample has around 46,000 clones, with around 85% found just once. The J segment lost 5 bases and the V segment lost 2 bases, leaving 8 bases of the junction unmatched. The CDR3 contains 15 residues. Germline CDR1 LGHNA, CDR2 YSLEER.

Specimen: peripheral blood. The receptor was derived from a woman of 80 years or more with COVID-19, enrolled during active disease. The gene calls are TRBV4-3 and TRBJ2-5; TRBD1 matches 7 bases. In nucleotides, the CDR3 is TGCGCCAGCAGCCAAAGTTTGACAGGGTGGGAGACCCAGTACTTC. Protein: CASSQSLTGWETQYF.